This T cell receptor beta chain was identified during a study of naive and memory T cell subsets (TCRdb year 2017). Broadly, across the study: The study applied an open-source, UMI-based TCR alpha and beta sequencing pipeline to sorted naive and memory peripheral blood T cell subsets. IgG serology results and the functional CMV T cell responses were in complete agreement. RNA was DNase-treated and reverse transcribed with TCR constant-region primers, mostly using SuperScript III. General conclusions and limits of the study: RNA-based TCR counts may be affected by expression changes linked to T cell activation and differentiation. A few larger clonotypes were present in naive repertoires, especially CD8 naive repertoires, and these clonotypes were possibly memory cells re-expressing CD45RA. A clonotype was defined as a single alpha or beta chain sequence rather than as a paired alpha/beta receptor. No ground truth was available to validate the repertoire findings for the naive and memory subsets. TCR abundance followed a power law with an exponent that was different for naive and memory subsets but consistent across the three individuals. Following error correction, more than 85% of naive TCR sequences occurred only once, which made naive abundance distributions much steeper than those of memory subsets. In both CD4 and CD8 cells, going from naive through CM, EM and EMRA, the Gini index went up while Shannon and inverse Simpson diversity went down.

V is cut back by 6 bases and J by 2 bases, with 11 bases in the junction unmatched. From the cysteine up to the phenylalanine, the CDR3 has a length of 16 residues. Here the CDR3 DNA is all that survives: 48 bases in frame from base 1. Looking up the germline V gene (reference sequence) yields CDR1 MNHEY and CDR2 SMNVEV. This clonotype was observed a handful of times. Its antigen is unknown. Base qualities are not recorded, but no much larger clone differs from it by a single base. Libraries were constructed by UMI-ligation and nested PCR. An equimolar mix of two oligonucleotides covering both TRBC1 and TRBC2 was used as the beta constant-region primer. Four rounds of PCR were used to amplify ligated cDNA, with nested alpha and beta constant-region primers being used together with the SP2 primer. A single-stranded oligonucleotide carrying the SP2 primer and a 12-nucleotide UMI was ligated to the 3' end of the cDNA by T4 RNA ligase 1. Incubation of the ligation reaction lasted about 18-24 hours at 16 degrees C. PCR2 was typically run as a SYBR Green qPCR and stopped at a predetermined threshold to prevent over-amplification. Apart from the first purification, every purification step used Agencourt AMPure XP magnetic beads. Libraries were quantified by Qubit and checked on a TapeStation, where a main peak was expected near 650 bp. Pooled libraries were sequenced on an Illumina MiSeq with v2 2x251 paired-end kits, typically giving about 0.95-2.2 million reads per sample. Each sample's library went into the pool at approximately 4.3 nM, and roughly 5-8% PhiX was added to help with cluster recognition. Regarding the original processing steps: FASTQ reads processed by Demultiplexor were assigned V and J genes by Decombinator through tag matching that tolerated a single base-pair mismatch. Collapsinator used UMIs to correct both sequencing errors and frequency errors arising from PCR heterogeneity. TCRs were translated and CDR3s were extracted from the conserved cysteine to the FGXG phenylalanine by CDR3Translator, with non-productive sequences being flagged. Gini, Shannon entropy and inverse Simpson indices were calculated on repertoires that had been subsampled to equal numbers of UMI-defined TCRs. Within the linear range, a power law was fitted by maximum likelihood to the distributions of clonotype abundance. When run on a single naive CD8 sample, MIGEC and the pipeline yielded similar UMI counts, similar unique TCR numbers and similar clonal distributions. In one analysis, naive TCRs that were also found in any memory subset of the same donor were excluded from the naive repertoire. Repertoires were searched for some 7,000 CMV-associated CDR3 sequences compiled from VDJdb and a published dataset. TCRdb reprocessing: public reads trimmed at Q25 with fastp, clones called with MiXCR, in-frame beta chains kept. Rows matching on CDR3 protein sequence are summarized as one entry with the most common DNA and genes. What appears here as the V and J calls and clone size reflects TCRdb's work, not the paper's. Counted in this sample were over 80,000 distinct CDR3 sequences; approximately 10% of them appeared once. 0.12% to 0.15% of the sample goes to the ten largest clones.

TCR alpha and beta chain libraries were amplified separately from the second PCR step onward. The CMV status of each donor was determined by measuring IFNgamma production from CD4+ T cells after fresh PBMCs had been stimulated overnight with CMV viral lysate. CD4 T cells were positively selected using Miltenyi beads, after which CD8 T cells were positively selected from the CD4-negative fraction. Cells stained for CD3, CD4, CD8, CD45RA, CD27 and a live/dead dye were sorted on a BD Aria II into four subsets by CD45RA and CD27. Blood was obtained from a few healthy volunteers, and the blood from each volunteer was fractionated into CD4 and CD8 T cells and subsequently into four differentiation subsets. Approximately 120 ml of peripheral blood was collected from each donor, and PBMC were isolated by Ficoll-Paque PLUS density-gradient centrifugation. Sorted cells were lysed in RLT buffer, after which RNA was extracted using a Qiagen RNeasy kit and stored at -80 degrees C.

This chain is built from TRBV27 and TRBJ1-1, with TRBD1 identical over 8 junction bases. Input material: naive CD4+ T cells from blood. What the cell subset or site label conveys for this sample: naive T cells, CD45RA high CD27+. This sequence originates from a human donor in good health. The nucleotide sequence is TGTGCCAGCAGAAACAGGCAGGGGGCTGTTAACACTGAAGCTTTCTTT. Its protein is CASRNRQGAVNTEAFF.